This T cell receptor (beta chain) was sequenced for a study of T cells expressing NK-cell markers. Study overall: From sorted CD3+CD56+NKG2C+, CD3+CD56+NKG2C- and CD3+CD56-NKG2C+ T cells came the TCR beta repertoires. Study findings and constraints: HCMV specificity was not established for the expanded NKG2C+ T cell clones.

Germline V gene lookup returns CDR1 SEHNR and CDR2 FQNEAQ (reference sequence). The CDR3 covers 17 residues. One entry per CDR3 protein, without DNA, is what TCRdb gives after re-calling the 5' RACE reads. The table lists hundreds of thousands of distinct CDR3 sequences. As concerns this clonotype: Its matching antigen is unknown.

The material sequenced was blood T cells: a sorted CD56 or NKG2C T cell subset, CD4+ or CD8+ T cells, or bulk PBMC T cells (not recorded which). The rearrangement joins TRBV7-9 to TRBJ2-3; TCRdb's D call of TRBD2 is untestable without DNA. The TCR was taken from a woman between 18 and 75 years old in good health. The CDR3 loop reads CASSPGLAGTYTDTQYF. The full variable domain, in which reference TRBV7-9 and TRBJ2-3 provide the parts outside the CDR3, is DTGVSQNPRHKITKRGQNVTFRCDPISEHNRLYWYRQTLGQGPEFLTYFQNEAQLEKSRLLSDRFSAERPKGSFSTLEIQRTEQGDSAMYLCASSPGLAGTYTDTQYFGPGTRLTVL.